Listed below are T cell receptor beta chains from one sample, sequenced in a study of shared clonotypes between healthy human individuals. This table comes from immunoSEQ multiplex PCR, and its TCRdb copy is limited to in-frame clones, with some not included. The table shows about half a million clones, with 70% to 80% occurring only once. Sequencing input: PBMCs. The receptors come from a woman aged 40 to 49 in good health. Some clones in this sample may be carry-over from other donors' samples. The CDR3 runs from the conserved cysteine through the conserved F or W. A D gene is named only where the DNA matches it firmly. Clone size is not always given. Where it is, it says once, few, many or a class for expanded clones.

clone_size	d_call	v_call	j_call	cdr3_aa	cdr3_nt
.	TRBD2	TRBV4-2	TRBJ2-5	CASSQDGTGGPLGQYF	TGTGCCAGCAGCCAAGATGGAACGGGAGGTCCCCTCGGGCAGTACTTC
.	.	TRBV7-6	TRBJ2-2	CASSRGTAGELFF	TGTGCCAGCAGCCGGGGGACAGCCGGGGAGCTGTTTTTT
.	TRBD1	TRBV2	TRBJ1-5	CASSSQGGDNQPQHF	TGTGCTAGCAGCTCACAGGGGGGAGATAATCAGCCCCAGCATTTT
.	TRBD2	TRBV6-1	TRBJ2-5	CASSLGLAEETQYF	TGTGCCAGCAGTTTGGGACTAGCCGAAGAGACCCAGTACTTC
once	.	TRBV28	TRBJ1-1	CASSLKAVNTEAFF	TGTGCCAGCAGTTTAAAGGCGGTGAACACTGAAGCTTTCTTT
.	.	TRBV5-1	TRBJ2-3	CASSLLDQGPDTQYF	TGCGCCAGCAGCTTGTTGGACCAGGGGCCAGATACGCAGTATTTT
.	TRBD1	TRBV9	TRBJ2-1	CASSVASRGRFNEQFF	TGTGCCAGCAGCGTAGCGTCCAGGGGGCGCTTCAATGAGCAGTTCTTC
.	TRBD2	TRBV7-2	TRBJ2-2	CASSLSGMNTGELFF	TGTGCCAGCAGCTTGAGCGGGATGAACACCGGGGAGCTGTTTTTT
.	.	TRBV18	TRBJ2-2	CASSSSTGELFF	TGTGCCAGCTCAAGCAGCACCGGGGAGCTGTTTTTT
.	TRBD2	TRBV5-1	TRBJ2-1	CASSLAGPSGLFF	TGCGCCAGCAGCTTGGCAGGGCCTAGCGGATTGTTCTTC
.	.	TRBV5-8	TRBJ2-7	CASSFGFYEQYF	TGTGCCAGCAGCTTTGGATTCTACGAGCAGTACTTC
.	.	TRBV11-2	TRBJ1-5	CASSQEEGEGNQPQHF	TGTGCCAGCAGCCAAGAGGAAGGGGAGGGCAATCAGCCCCAGCATTTT
.	TRBD1	TRBV11-1	TRBJ2-7	CASSPRTGSRYEQYF	TGTGCCAGCAGCCCCCGGACAGGGTCTCGCTACGAGCAGTACTTC
.	.	TRBV9	TRBJ2-7	CASSVQGDLEQYF	TGTGCCAGCAGCGTACAGGGAGACCTCGAGCAGTACTTC
many	.	TRBV28	TRBJ1-5	CASSLTSTYSNQPQHF	TGTGCCAGCAGTTTGACGAGCACATATAGCAATCAGCCCCAGCATTTT
.	.	TRBV5-1	TRBJ2-6	CASSYEAGVGANVLTF	TGCGCCAGCAGCTACGAGGCAGGGGTCGGGGCCAACGTCCTGACTTTC
.	TRBD1	TRBV28	TRBJ1-5	CAISGQGNQPQHF	TGTGCCATATCGGGACAGGGCAATCAGCCCCAGCATTTT
once	.	TRBV27	TRBJ2-1	CASRQRANEQFF	TGTGCCAGCAGACAGCGGGCGAATGAGCAGTTCTTC
.	.	TRBV20-1	TRBJ2-2	CSAREGGELFF	TGCAGTGCTAGAGAGGGCGGGGAGCTGTTTTTT
.	TRBD2	TRBV19	TRBJ2-1	CASSPLTSGNGEQFF	TGTGCCAGTAGTCCCCTGACTAGCGGGAATGGTGAGCAGTTCTTC